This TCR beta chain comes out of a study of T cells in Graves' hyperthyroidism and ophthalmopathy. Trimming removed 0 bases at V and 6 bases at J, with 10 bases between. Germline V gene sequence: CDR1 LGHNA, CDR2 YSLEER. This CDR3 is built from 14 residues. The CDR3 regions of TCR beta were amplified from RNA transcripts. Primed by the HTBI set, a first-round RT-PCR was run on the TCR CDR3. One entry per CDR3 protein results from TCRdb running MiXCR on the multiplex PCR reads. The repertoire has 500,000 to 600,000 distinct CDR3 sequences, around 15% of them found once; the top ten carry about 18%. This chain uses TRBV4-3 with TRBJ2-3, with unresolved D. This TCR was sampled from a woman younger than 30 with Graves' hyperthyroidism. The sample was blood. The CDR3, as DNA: TGCGCCAGCAGCCAAGATGACCCGTGGGATACGCAGTATTTT. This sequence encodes CASSQDDPWDTQYF.